These 8 T cell receptor beta chains came from one sample sequenced in a study of identical twins. TCRdb passed the 5' RACE reads through MiXCR, listing each CDR3 protein once. Of roughly 250,000 distinct CDR3 sequences in the sample, over 12% were seen once. Source material: memory (CD45RO+) T cells sorted from blood. These receptors all come from a woman between 18 and 30 years old in good health.

This clonotype appeared a few times. This chain connects TRBV15 to TRBJ2-5; no firm D call. CDR1 LNHNV and CDR2 YYDKDF come from the germline V gene (reference sequence). V was shortened by 1 base and J by 5 bases, with 8 bases between the two germline ends. The CDR3 covers 13 residues. For the CDR3, the DNA is TGTGCCACCAGCAGAGTAGTTTTTGAGACCCAGTACTTC. It specifies CATSRVVFETQYF.

In this sample, this clonotype turned up a few times. This chain uses TRBV6-5 with TRBJ2-6; the D is unclear. Germline values: CDR1 MNHEY, CDR2 SVGAGI. V was cut by 2 bases and J by 0 bases, with 5 bases left in between. The CDR3 has 15 residues. CDR3 DNA sequence: TGTGCCAGCAGTTACGCTTCCTCTGGGGCCAACGTCCTGACTTTC. It specifies CASSYASSGANVLTF.

This rearrangement joins TRBV5-1 to TRBJ2-2; no firm D call. The CDR3 runs to 14 residues. Germline lookup yields CDR1 SGHRS and CDR2 YFSETQ. With 4 bases removed from V and 6 bases from J, the gap between germline ends came to 13 bases. As DNA, the CDR3 is TGCGCCAGCAGCACCCGGCCAGGACCCGGGGAGCTGTTTTTT. It yields the protein CASSTRPGPGELFF. The full variable domain, completed using reference TRBV5-1 and TRBJ2-2, is KAGVTQTPRYLIKTRGQQVTLSCSPISGHRSVSWYQQTPGQGLQFLFEYFSETQRNKGNFPGRFSGRQFSNSRSEMNVSTLELGDSALYLCASSTRPGPGELFFGEGSRLTVL.

V usage is TRBV2 and J usage is TRBJ1-2, with a weak D call TRBD1 (5 bases). CDR1 and CDR2 (germline): SNHLY, FYNNEI. Trimming removed 4 bases at V and 1 base at J, with 7 bases between. The CDR3 covers 13 residues. CDR3 region: CASSGGDNYGYTF. The CDR3 DNA is TGTGCCAGCAGTGGAGGGGATAACTATGGCTACACCTTC.

This clonotype turned up a few times. V is TRBV7-2 and J is TRBJ2-1; D might be TRBD2 (5 bases). The CDR3 spans 15 residues. V was pared by 8 bases and J by 1 base, with 15 bases between. Germline loops: CDR1 SGHTA, CDR2 FQGNSA. This CDR3 reads CASRITSTSYNEQFF. Written as DNA, the CDR3 is TGTGCCAGCCGCATTACTAGTACGTCCTACAATGAGCAGTTCTTC.

This chain's CDR3 is CASSLMGQFLFGELFF. The DNA for the CDR3 is TGTGCCAGCAGCTTAATGGGACAGTTCCTTTTCGGGGAGCTGTTTTTT. The chain carries TRBV7-2 and TRBJ2-2, with 7 bases lining up with TRBD1. CDR1 and CDR2 from the germline V gene are SGHTA and FQGNSA. V lost 2 bases and J lost 7; bases outside the gene matches: 10. The CDR3 sequence is 16 residues long.

The chain has TRBV20-1 and TRBJ2-1, with 7 nucleotides matching TRBD2. CDR3 length equals 16 residues. Germline CDR1 and CDR2: DFQATT and SNEGSKA (reference sequence). V shed 6 bases, J shed 6 bases, and the junction held 17 bases outside the gene matches. The DNA for the CDR3 is TGCAGTGCATCCGGGACTATATTAGGTTCGGTCAATGAGCAGTTCTTC. Translated, it gives CSASGTILGSVNEQFF.

This chain connects TRBV2 to TRBJ1-6; D call uncertain. Trimming took 0 bases from V and 7 from J, leaving 7 bases between them. This CDR3 is built from 14 residues. The germline V gene has CDR1 SNHLY and CDR2 FYNNEI. DNA for the CDR3: TGTGCCAGCAGTGAAGCGTTCCTAAATTCACCCCTCCACTTT. Its protein is CASSEAFLNSPLHF.